This T cell receptor (beta chain) emerged from a study of blood T cell repertoires in COVID-19. During active infection, Seattle patients enrolled and were then monitored through disease. As originally analysed: Reference gene primer amplification gave estimated nucleated cell counts. Profiling relied on immunoSEQ multiplex PCR, and the TCRdb table lists in-frame clones only, not all of them. From that table come the V and J calls and clone size; the DNA was used to work out D and trimming. The sample yields under 300,000 clones, 75% to 90% seen once. The CDR3 has 15 residues. Trimming pared 3 bases from V and 5 bases from J, leaving 13 bases between. CDR1 is SEHNR and CDR2 is FQNEAQ in the germline V gene (reference sequence).

The source of this sequence is a woman between 70 and 85 years old with COVID-19, enrolled during active disease. Sequencing was performed on peripheral blood. V usage is TRBV7-9 and J usage is TRBJ2-2; perhaps TRBD1 as D (6 bases). The CDR3 DNA is TGTGCCAGCAGCTTGAACAGGGTTGGGACCGGGGAGCTGTTTTTT. The encoded protein is CASSLNRVGTGELFF.